This T cell receptor beta chain is from a study of blood T cell repertoires in COVID-19. Study as a whole: From the United States, Italy and Spain came samples of acute and convalescent COVID-19.

Resolution of symptoms, clearance, or two negative PCRs was present in recovered Cohort 3 donors. Authors' processing steps: Quantification of nucleated cells was approximated via reference gene primer amplification. TCRdb keeps only in-frame clones here, not all; method: immunoSEQ multiplex PCR. D and trimming were read from the DNA, whereas the V and J calls and clone size are those reported in that table. The sample records a few hundred thousand clones, approximately 83% being singletons. Trimming left V 4 bases short and J 4 bases short, with 20 bases between. Germline-derived CDR1 and CDR2 are SQVTM and ANQGSEA. The CDR3 sequence is 16 residues long.

What was sequenced was PBMCs or T cells enriched from blood (not recorded which). This chain connects TRBV29-1 to TRBJ1-3; tentative D call: TRBD1 (5 bases). The clonotype originates from a man aged 30-40 years who had recovered from COVID-19. CDR3 sequence reads: CSVAGDSGEVGNTIYF. CDR3 bases: TGCAGCGTTGCGGGGGATAGCGGGGAAGTCGGAAACACCATATATTTT.